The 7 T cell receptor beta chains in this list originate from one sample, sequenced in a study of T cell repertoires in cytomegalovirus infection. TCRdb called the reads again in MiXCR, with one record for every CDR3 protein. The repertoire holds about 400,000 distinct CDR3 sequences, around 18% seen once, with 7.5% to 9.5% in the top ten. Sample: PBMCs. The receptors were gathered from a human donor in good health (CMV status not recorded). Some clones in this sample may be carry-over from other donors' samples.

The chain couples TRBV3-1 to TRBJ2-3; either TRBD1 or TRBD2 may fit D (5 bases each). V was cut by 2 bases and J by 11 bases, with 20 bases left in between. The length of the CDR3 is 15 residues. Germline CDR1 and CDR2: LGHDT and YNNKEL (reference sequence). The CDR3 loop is CASSQNWGSSSLQYF. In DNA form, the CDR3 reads TGTGCCAGCAGCCAAAATTGGGGGTCCTCGAGTTTGCAGTATTTT.

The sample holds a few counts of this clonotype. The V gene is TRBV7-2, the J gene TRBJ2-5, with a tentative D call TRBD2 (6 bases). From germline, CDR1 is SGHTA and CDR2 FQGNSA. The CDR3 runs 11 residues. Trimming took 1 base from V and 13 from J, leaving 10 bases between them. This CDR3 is CASSLGGTRYF. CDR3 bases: TGTGCCAGCAGCTTAGGGGGGACTCGGTACTTC. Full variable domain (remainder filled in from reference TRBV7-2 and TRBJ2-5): GAGVSQSPSNKVTEKGKDVELRCDPISGHTALYWYRQSLGQGLEFLIYFQGNSAPDKSGLPSDRFSAERTGGSVSTLTIQRTQQEDSAVYLCASSLGGTRYFGPGTRLLVL.

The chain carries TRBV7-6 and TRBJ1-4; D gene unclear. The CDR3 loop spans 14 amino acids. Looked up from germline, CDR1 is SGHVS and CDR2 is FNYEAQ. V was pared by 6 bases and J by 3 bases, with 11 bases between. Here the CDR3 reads CASRPDGANEKLFF. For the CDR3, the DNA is TGTGCCAGCAGACCGGATGGGGCTAATGAAAAACTGTTTTTT.

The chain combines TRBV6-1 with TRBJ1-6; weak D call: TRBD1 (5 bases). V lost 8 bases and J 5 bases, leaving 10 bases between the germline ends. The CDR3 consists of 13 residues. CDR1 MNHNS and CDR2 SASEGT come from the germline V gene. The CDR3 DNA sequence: TGTGCCAGCGGGACCGATGATAATTCACCCCTCCACTTT. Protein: CASGTDDNSPLHF.

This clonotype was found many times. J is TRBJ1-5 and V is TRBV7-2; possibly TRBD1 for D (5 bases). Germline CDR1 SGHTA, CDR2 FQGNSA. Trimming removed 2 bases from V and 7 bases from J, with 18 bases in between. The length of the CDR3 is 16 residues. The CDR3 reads CASSLRFGQGGQPQHF. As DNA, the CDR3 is TGTGCCAGCAGCTTACGGTTTGGGCAGGGTGGGCAGCCCCAGCATTTT.

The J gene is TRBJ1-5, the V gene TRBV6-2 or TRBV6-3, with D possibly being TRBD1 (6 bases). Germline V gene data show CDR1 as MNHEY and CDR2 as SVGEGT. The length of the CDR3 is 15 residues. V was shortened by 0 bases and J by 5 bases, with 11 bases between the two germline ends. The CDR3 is CASSYSGQTYQPQHF. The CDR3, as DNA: TGTGCCAGCAGTTACTCCGGACAGACATATCAGCCCCAGCATTTT.

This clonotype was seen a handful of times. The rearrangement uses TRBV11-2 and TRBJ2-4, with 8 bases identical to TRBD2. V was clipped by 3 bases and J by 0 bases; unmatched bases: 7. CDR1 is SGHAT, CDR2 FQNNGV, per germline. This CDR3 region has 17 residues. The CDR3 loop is CASSFGPLAGAKNIQYF. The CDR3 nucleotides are TGTGCCAGCAGCTTTGGGCCCCTAGCGGGAGCCAAAAACATTCAGTACTTC.